These 21 T cell receptor beta chains came from one sample sequenced in a study of identical twins. TCRdb called the 5' RACE reads again in MiXCR, with one record for every CDR3 protein. The repertoire holds some 900,000 distinct CDR3 sequences, with 9% to 15% as singletons. These data also featured in a second study, about yellow fever vaccine responses in identical twins.

Sequencing was performed on PBMCs. The receptors were sampled from a woman younger than 35 in good health.

The rearrangement joins TRBV7-9 to TRBJ2-5, with 8 bases fitting TRBD2. CDR1 and CDR2 (germline): SEHNR, FQNEAQ (reference sequence). With V trimmed by 2 bases and J by 5 bases, 7 bases remained unmatched. The CDR3 totals 15 residues. The CDR3: CASSLRAGAEETQYF. The CDR3 region has the DNA TGTGCCAGCAGCTTAAGAGCGGGGGCCGAGGAGACCCAGTACTTC.

The chain couples TRBV5-1 to TRBJ1-3, with D unclear. Trimming removed 0 bases at V and 2 bases at J, with 9 bases between. This CDR3 comprises 15 residues. Germline lookup yields CDR1 SGHRS and CDR2 YFSETQ. The CDR3 nucleotides are TGCGCCAGCAGCTTGGTTTCCGGGACTGGAAACACCATATATTTT. Residues: CASSLVSGTGNTIYF.

This clonotype has only a few counts. The chain recombines TRBV20-1 with TRBJ2-1; D is unclear. Germline CDR1 and CDR2: DFQATT and SNEGSKA (reference sequence). The CDR3 loop spans 14 amino acids. The V and J ends lost 6 bases and 2 bases respectively, with 14 bases between them. CDR3: CSACRRNAYNEQFF. The DNA for the CDR3 is TGCAGTGCCTGTCGACGGAATGCCTACAATGAGCAGTTCTTC.

This clonotype came up a few times. The rearrangement links TRBV7-2 to TRBJ1-2; D is possibly TRBD1 (5 bases). With 5 bases removed from V and 8 bases from J, the gap between germline ends came to 18 bases. From germline, CDR1 is SGHTA and CDR2 FQGNSA. The length of the CDR3 is 14 residues. The CDR3 bases are TGTGCCAGCAGCCCCGGCCCAGGGTCTTTAGGCTACACCTTC. The encoded protein is CASSPGPGSLGYTF. The full variable domain, in which reference TRBV7-2 and TRBJ1-2 provide the parts outside the CDR3, is GAGVSQSPSNKVTEKGKDVELRCDPISGHTALYWYRQSLGQGLEFLIYFQGNSAPDKSGLPSDRFSAERTGGSVSTLTIQRTQQEDSAVYLCASSPGPGSLGYTFGSGTRLTVV.

Worth noting for this clonotype: Germline is not matched at one junction end, which may reflect a read error. The chain links TRBV5-1 to TRBJ2-5, with D uncertain. The length of the CDR3 is 13 residues. The germline gives CDR1 SGHRS, CDR2 YFSETQ. CDR3 loop: CASSSPAQGTQYF. In DNA, the CDR3 is TGCGCCAGCAGCTCGCCGGCCCAAGGGACCCAGTACTTC.

The chain links TRBV14 to TRBJ2-2, with a possible D match to TRBD2 (5 bases). The CDR3 is 12 residues long. Germline V gene data show CDR1 as SGHDN and CDR2 as FVKESK. V lost 11 bases, J lost 1 base, and 8 bases lay in between. The CDR3 sequence: CAVGRNTGELFF. The CDR3 region has the DNA TGTGCCGTTGGGAGGAACACCGGGGAGCTGTTTTTT. The full variable domain, with the rest looked up from reference TRBV14 and TRBJ2-2, is EAGVTQFPSHSVIEKGQTVTLRCDPISGHDNLYWYRRVMGKEIKFLLHFVKESKQDESGMPNNRFLAERTGGTYSTLKVQPAELEDSGVYFCAVGRNTGELFFGEGSRLTVL.

This clonotype was seen repeatedly, ten times or more. This chain uses TRBV10-3 with TRBJ2-1; TRBD2 matches 11 bases. CDR1 and CDR2 (germline): ENHRY, SYGVKD. This CDR3 region has 18 residues. With V trimmed by 2 bases and J by 3 bases, 9 bases remained unmatched. The CDR3 nucleotides read TGTGCCATCAGTGAGACGAGCTCCGGGACTAGCGGCTACAATGAGCAGTTCTTC. This encodes CAISETSSGTSGYNEQFF.

This clonotype was picked up a small number of times. The J gene is TRBJ2-7, the V gene TRBV9; 8 bases map to TRBD1. V shed 4 bases and J 3 bases; nucleotides not matched to a gene: 9. Germline V CDR1 and CDR2: SGDLS, YYNGEE. The CDR3 consists of 15 residues. The DNA for the CDR3 is TGTGCCAGCAGCTTCGGACAGGGATTAGTCTACGAGCAGTACTTC. This gives the protein CASSFGQGLVYEQYF. Variable domain in full (rest from reference TRBV9 and TRBJ2-7): DSGVTQTPKHLITATGQRVTLRCSPRSGDLSVYWYQQSLDQGLQFLIQYYNGEERAKGNILERFSAQQFPDLHSELNLSSLELGDSALYFCASSFGQGLVYEQYFGPGTRLTVT.

This clonotype was detected many times. The rearrangement uses TRBV7-2 and TRBJ1-2; D remains ambiguous. V lost 0 bases and J 4 bases, leaving 6 bases between the germline ends. Germline lookup yields CDR1 SGHTA and CDR2 FQGNSA. CDR3 length: 13 amino acids. CDR3 DNA sequence: TGTGCCAGCAGCTTAGCGGAGGGCTATGGCTACACCTTC. It yields the protein CASSLAEGYGYTF.

This clonotype was seen repeatedly, ten times or more. The chain combines TRBV11-2 with TRBJ2-1; 9 bases line up with TRBD2. The J segment lost 10 bases and the V segment lost 5 bases, leaving 15 bases of the junction unmatched. This CDR3 has 16 amino acids. The germline V gene has CDR1 SGHAT and CDR2 FQNNGV. The CDR3 is CASSRPHGLAGWEQFF. The CDR3 nucleotides read TGTGCCAGCAGCCGACCGCATGGCCTAGCGGGGTGGGAGCAGTTCTTC. Full variable domain (remainder filled in from reference TRBV11-2 and TRBJ2-1): EAGVAQSPRYKIIEKRQSVAFWCNPISGHATLYWYQQILGQGPKLLIQFQNNGVVDDSQLPKDRFSAERLKGVDSTLKIQPAKLEDSAVYLCASSRPHGLAGWEQFFGPGTRLTVL.

This clonotype was counted many times. The V and J genes are TRBV5-1 and TRBJ1-2; 8 nucleotides agree with TRBD1. This CDR3 comprises 15 residues. After removal of 4 bases from V and 1 base from J, the junction contained 6 bases not matched to a gene. Germline assignment: CDR1 SGHRS and CDR2 YFSETQ. In DNA, the CDR3 is TGCGCCAGCAGCCCGAGGACAGGGAATAACTATGGCTACACCTTC. Translating gives CASSPRTGNNYGYTF.

The chain is built from TRBV4-1 and TRBJ2-2; maybe TRBD2 (5 bases). The CDR3 contains 18 residues. V dropped 0 bases and J dropped 0 bases, with 14 bases sitting between them. The germline V gene has CDR1 MGHRA and CDR2 YSYEKL. The chain's CDR3 is CASSQDGLTGTNTGELFF. The CDR3 DNA follows: TGCGCCAGCAGCCAAGATGGATTAACGGGAACGAACACCGGGGAGCTGTTTTTT.

The rearrangement joins TRBV29-1 to TRBJ2-1; 13 bases map to TRBD2. Trimming at V came to 7 bases and at J to 7 bases, leaving 10 bases not matched to a gene. CDR3 length: 15 amino acids. Germline CDR1 is SQVTM and CDR2 is ANQGSEA. CDR3 loop: CSAVGLAGARNEQFF. In DNA, the CDR3 is TGCAGCGCCGTCGGACTAGCGGGAGCTCGGAATGAGCAGTTCTTC.

This clonotype was detected a few times. For the CDR3, the DNA is TGCAGTGCTAGAGATCGGGTGACGCCCGTCGAGGGGGCCAACGTCCTGACTTTC. This translates into CSARDRVTPVEGANVLTF. The rearrangement joins TRBV20-1 to TRBJ2-6; D call uncertain. V was cut by 0 bases and J by 4 bases, with 19 bases left in between. The CDR3 totals 18 residues. Germline assignment: CDR1 DFQATT and CDR2 SNEGSKA (reference sequence).

For this clonotype: The germline gene is not matched at one end of the junction; a read error may be the cause. The chain links TRBV28 to TRBJ2-7, with D perhaps TRBD1 (5 bases). The germline gives CDR1 MDHEN, CDR2 SYDVKM. The length of the CDR3 is 14 residues. The CDR3 protein is CASSIWQGIYEQYF. In nucleotides, the CDR3 is TGTGCCAGCAGTATATGGCAGGGCATTTACGAGCAGTACTTC.

This clonotype has just a few counts. The chain carries TRBV24-1 and TRBJ1-5; D is possibly TRBD1 (6 bases). The CDR3 runs 17 residues. The V and J ends lost 6 bases and 3 bases respectively, with 20 bases between them. Germline V lookup: CDR1 KGHDR, CDR2 SFDVKD. CDR3 sequence: CATSPGAWRGINQPQHF. The CDR3, as DNA: TGTGCCACCAGTCCGGGTGCATGGAGGGGGATCAATCAGCCCCAGCATTTT.

This rearrangement joins TRBV27 to TRBJ1-5, with a weak D call TRBD1 (5 bases). The CDR3 has 14 amino acids. Per the germline V gene, CDR1 is MNHEY and CDR2 is SMNVEV (reference sequence). Between the trimmed V and J ends, which lost 4 bases and 5 bases, there was a span of 12 bases. CDR3 sequence: CASSSQGGHQPQHF. For the CDR3, the DNA is TGTGCCAGCAGTTCTCAGGGAGGCCATCAGCCCCAGCATTTT.

V is TRBV12-3 or TRBV12-4 and J is TRBJ2-1; tentative D call: TRBD1 (6 bases). The CDR3 length is 19 residues. Trimming left V 0 bases short and J 2 bases short, with 20 bases between. This CDR3 is CASSLARGRSERAYNEQFF. CDR3 bases: TGTGCCAGCAGTTTAGCCAGGGGTCGGTCAGAAAGGGCCTACAATGAGCAGTTCTTC.

In this sample, this clonotype turned up many times. V usage is TRBV5-5 and J usage is TRBJ2-1; TRBD2 matches at 11 bases. The CDR3 sequence is 19 residues long. V trimming: 7 bases; J trimming: 0 bases; junction bases outside the gene matches: 15. CDR1 and CDR2 from the germline V gene are SGHKS and YYEKEE (reference sequence). Here the CDR3 reads CASSARTSGPRSSYNEQFF. The CDR3 DNA reads TGTGCCAGCTCGGCCAGGACTAGCGGGCCGAGAAGCTCCTACAATGAGCAGTTCTTC.

CDR3 protein: CSALTSSYTDTQYF. CDR3 DNA: TGCAGTGCTCTGACTAGCTCCTACACAGATACGCAGTATTTT. V and J are TRBV20-1 and TRBJ2-3; 7 bases are a match to TRBD2. V lost 5 bases, J lost 2 bases, and 7 bases stayed unmatched. The CDR3 is 14 amino acids. CDR1 is DFQATT, CDR2 SNEGSKA, per germline (reference sequence).

This clonotype has just a few counts. The chain carries TRBV15 and TRBJ2-5; 9 bases are a match to TRBD1. The CDR3 consists of 15 residues. The ends lost 1 base at V and 4 bases at J; junction bases unmatched: 4. CDR1 is LNHNV and CDR2 is YYDKDF in the germline V gene (reference sequence). The CDR3 DNA reads as TGTGCCACCAGCAGAGTTCCGACAGGGGGAGAGACCCAGTACTTC. It codes for CATSRVPTGGETQYF.